This T cell receptor (beta chain) was found in a study of blood T cell repertoires in COVID-19. Looking at the study overall: Both acute and convalescent COVID-19 samples were obtained from the United States, Italy and Spain. The cDNA or gDNA used as material had been derived from T cells, B-cell-depleted T cells, or PBMCs.

Authors' data handling: It was from reference gene primer amplification that nucleated cell counts were estimated. Profiled with immunoSEQ multiplex PCR; TCRdb holds only in-frame clones, not every one. That table is the source of V, J and clone size, and D and trimming were worked out from the DNA. Among fewer than 200,000 clones listed, around 86% were seen once. Germline V gene lookup returns CDR1 SGHRS and CDR2 YFSETQ. Trimming left V 0 bases short and J 1 base short, with 9 bases between. The CDR3 has 15 residues. The sample was peripheral blood. This sequence joins TRBV5-1 and TRBJ2-3; tentatively, D is TRBD1 (5 bases). This clonotype originated in a man aged 50 or older with active or convalescent COVID-19. The DNA for the CDR3 is TGCGCCAGCAGCTTGGTGACAGCCGGCACAGATACGCAGTATTTT. Protein: CASSLVTAGTDTQYF.